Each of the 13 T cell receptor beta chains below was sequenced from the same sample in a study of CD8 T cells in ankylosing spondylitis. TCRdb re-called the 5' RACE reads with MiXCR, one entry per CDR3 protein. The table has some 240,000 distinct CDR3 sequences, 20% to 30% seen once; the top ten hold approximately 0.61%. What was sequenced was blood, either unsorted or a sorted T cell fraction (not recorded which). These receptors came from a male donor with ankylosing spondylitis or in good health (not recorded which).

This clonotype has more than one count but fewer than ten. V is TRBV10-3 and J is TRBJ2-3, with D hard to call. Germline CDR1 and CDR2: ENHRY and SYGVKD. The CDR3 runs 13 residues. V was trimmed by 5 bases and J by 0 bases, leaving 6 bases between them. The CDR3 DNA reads TGTGCCATCAGTAAAGGAAGCACAGATACGCAGTATTTT. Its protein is CAISKGSTDTQYF.

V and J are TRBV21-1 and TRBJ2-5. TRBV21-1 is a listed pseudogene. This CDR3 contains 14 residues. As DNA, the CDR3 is TGTGCCAGCAGCAAAGTGGCAGGTGGAGAGACCCAGTACTTC. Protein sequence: CASSKVAGGETQYF.

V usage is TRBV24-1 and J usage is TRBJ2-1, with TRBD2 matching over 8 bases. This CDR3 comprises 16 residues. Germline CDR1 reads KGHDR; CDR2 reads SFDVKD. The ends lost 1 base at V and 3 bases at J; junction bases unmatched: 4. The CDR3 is CATSDFMAGGYNEQFF. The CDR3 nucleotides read TGTGCCACCAGTGATTTTATGGCGGGGGGCTACAATGAGCAGTTCTTC.

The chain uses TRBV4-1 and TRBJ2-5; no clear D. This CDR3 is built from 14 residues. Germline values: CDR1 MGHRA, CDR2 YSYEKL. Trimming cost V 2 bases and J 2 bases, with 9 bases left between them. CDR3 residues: CASSQRTWQETQYF. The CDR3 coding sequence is TGCGCCAGCAGCCAAAGGACGTGGCAAGAGACCCAGTACTTC.

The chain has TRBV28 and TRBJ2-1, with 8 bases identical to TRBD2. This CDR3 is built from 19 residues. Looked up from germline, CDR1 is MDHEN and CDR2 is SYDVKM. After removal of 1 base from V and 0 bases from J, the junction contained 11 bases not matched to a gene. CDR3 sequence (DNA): TGTGCCAGCAGTTTATCGCCGGGCGGGGGGCCCTACTCCTACAATGAGCAGTTCTTC. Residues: CASSLSPGGGPYSYNEQFF.

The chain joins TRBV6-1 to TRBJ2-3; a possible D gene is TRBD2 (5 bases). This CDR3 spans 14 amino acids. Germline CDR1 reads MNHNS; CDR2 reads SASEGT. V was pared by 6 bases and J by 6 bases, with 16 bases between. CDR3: CASRVLEEEDTQYF. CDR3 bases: TGTGCCAGCAGAGTCCTTGAGGAGGAGGATACGCAGTATTTT.

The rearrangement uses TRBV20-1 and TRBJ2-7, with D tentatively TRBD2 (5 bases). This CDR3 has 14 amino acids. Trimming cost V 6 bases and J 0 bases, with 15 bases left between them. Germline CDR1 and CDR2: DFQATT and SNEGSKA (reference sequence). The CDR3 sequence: CSAKPLRDSYEQYF. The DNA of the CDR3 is TGCAGTGCCAAGCCCTTGAGGGACTCCTACGAGCAGTACTTC.

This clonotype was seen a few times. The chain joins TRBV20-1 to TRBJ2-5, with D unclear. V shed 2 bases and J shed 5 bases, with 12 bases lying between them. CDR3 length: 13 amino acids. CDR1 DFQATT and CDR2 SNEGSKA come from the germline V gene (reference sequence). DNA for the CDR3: TGCAGTGCTAGAATGATCTCCCGGGAGACCCAGTACTTC. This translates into CSARMISRETQYF.

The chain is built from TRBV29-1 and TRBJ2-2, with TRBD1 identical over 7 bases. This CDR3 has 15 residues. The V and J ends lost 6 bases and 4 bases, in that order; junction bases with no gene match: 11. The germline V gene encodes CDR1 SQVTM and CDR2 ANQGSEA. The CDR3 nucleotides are TGCAGCGTCGACCCGACAGGGTTTGGCACCGGGGAGCTGTTTTTT. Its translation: CSVDPTGFGTGELFF.

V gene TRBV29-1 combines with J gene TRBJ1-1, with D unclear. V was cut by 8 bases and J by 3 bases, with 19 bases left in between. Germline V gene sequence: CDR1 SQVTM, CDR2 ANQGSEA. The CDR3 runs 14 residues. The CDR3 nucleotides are TGCAGCTCCGCGCAGCGGTTCACGGACACTGAAGCTTTCTTT. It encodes CSSAQRFTDTEAFF.

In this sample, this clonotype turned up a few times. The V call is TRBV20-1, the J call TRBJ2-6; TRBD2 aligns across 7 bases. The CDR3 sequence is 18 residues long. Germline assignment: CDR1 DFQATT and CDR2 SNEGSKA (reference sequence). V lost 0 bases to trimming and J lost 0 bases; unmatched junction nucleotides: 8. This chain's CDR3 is CSARDPSGASSGANVLTF. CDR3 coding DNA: TGCAGTGCTAGAGATCCCAGCGGGGCCTCCTCTGGGGCCAACGTCCTGACTTTC.

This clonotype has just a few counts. The CDR3 spells CSASLSRAKYF. The CDR3 DNA sequence: TGCAGTGCCTCCCTCTCCCGGGCCAAGTACTTC. The chain recombines TRBV20-1 with TRBJ2-5; D is unresolved. Germline CDR1 reads DFQATT; CDR2 reads SNEGSKA (reference sequence). V was cut by 6 bases and J by 12 bases, with 17 bases left in between. This CDR3 spans 11 amino acids.

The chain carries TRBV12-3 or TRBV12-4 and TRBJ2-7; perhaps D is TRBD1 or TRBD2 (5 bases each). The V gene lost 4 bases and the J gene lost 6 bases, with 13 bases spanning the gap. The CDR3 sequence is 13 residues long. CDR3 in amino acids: CASSSNMGVEQYF. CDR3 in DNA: TGTGCCAGCAGTTCCAACATGGGGGTCGAGCAGTACTTC.